This T cell receptor (beta chain) was sequenced for a study of cytomegalovirus exposure and HLA in healthy donors. The study, taken as a whole, reports: Rates of TCR association differed by HLA locus in a later analysis, with DRB1 highest and HLA-C lowest.

As to this clone: Its target is unknown.

The CDR3 runs 15 residues. With 0 bases removed from V and 2 bases from J, the gap between germline ends came to 10 bases. The V gene's germline CDR1 is SGHAT and CDR2 FQNNGV. PCR involved 60 Vbeta and 13 Jbeta primers. The repertoire was sequenced with immunoSEQ multiplex PCR; TCRdb's copy has only in-frame clones and lacks some. Seen here are roughly 150,000 clones, just under 80% observed once, and the top ten hold about 9.1%. V usage is TRBV11-2 and J usage is TRBJ2-5, with a tentative D call TRBD2 (7 bases). This sequence originates from a young man in good health and CMV-seropositive. Sample: PBMCs. CDR3 nucleotide sequence: TGTGCCAGCAGCTTAGATGGGAGGGGGCAAGAGACCCAGTACTTC. This codes for CASSLDGRGQETQYF.